The sequence of this TCR beta chain was determined in a study of blood T cell repertoires in COVID-19. Data came from immunoSEQ multiplex PCR; TCRdb stores just in-frame clones and leaves some out. The sample contains just under 60,000 clones, approximately 82% of which appear only once. CDR1 is KGHSH and CDR2 is LQKENI in the germline V gene. CDR3 size: 13 residues. Trimming took off 3 bases at V and 3 bases at J, with 8 bases between the two ends. The gene calls are TRBV18 and TRBJ1-1; D may be TRBD1 (6 bases). Sequenced: peripheral blood. The sequence derives from a man at least 80 years old with acute or convalescent COVID-19. CDR3 coding DNA: TGTGCCAGCTCACCCAACAGGGACACTGAAGCTTTCTTT. Its protein product is CASSPNRDTEAFF.